This T cell receptor (beta chain) was profiled in a study of neoadjuvant anti-PD-1 for oral cavity cancer (dated by TCRdb to 2020 to 2023). Background for the entire study: Before curative-intent surgical resection, most patients were given three to four biweekly doses of nivolumab at 3 mg/kg. The parent correlative cohort had eleven to twelve patients and a response rate of more than 25%. Patients who did not progress were given a fourth nivolumab dose at about day 43 and had definitive surgical resection on days 50-56. Under RECIST 1.1, a patient counted as a responder if showing complete response, partial response or stable disease, and as a non-responder if showing progression.

The label giving this sample's time point can be read as: after neoadjuvant nivolumab, at surgical resection. None of the patients had received prior systemic or radiation treatment, and all were newly diagnosed with stage II-IVA oral cavity squamous cell carcinoma. The cohort consisted of patients with HPV-negative, locally advanced oral cavity squamous cell carcinoma. The samples were drawn from a longitudinal correlative study tied to a single-arm phase II trial testing neoadjuvant nivolumab in oral cavity squamous cell carcinoma. Subject-matched pre- and post-treatment PBMCs and tumors from three responders and three non-responders were subjected to genomic DNA-based TCRbeta sequencing. For tumor tissue, genomic DNA extraction relied on the Maxwell RSC DNA from Tissue kit. The investigation overall reported the following: Larger post-treatment sizes of preexisting intratumoral clones correlated with greater tumor shrinkage, suggesting expansion of preexisting clones contributed to response. Higher pretreatment blood Treg/Th17 ratios correlated with both higher pretreatment blood TCRbeta clonality and lower post-treatment tumor TCRbeta clonality. Only a few patients per response group were included in the TCR analyses, and the authors called for validation in larger cohorts.

To note about this clone: What antigen it recognizes has not been identified. Per-base quality was not reported, and no clone a single base away is much larger than it.

Survey sequencing of tumors used two replicates per sample, and the tumor libraries mostly started from 4.5 to 5.5 ug of input genomic DNA. TCRbeta libraries were prepared with the immunoSEQ hsTCRbeta kit according to the manufacturer's instructions. An Illumina NovaSeq 6000 S4 flow cell was used to sequence the final libraries, which had first been combined to 3 nM. The authors' pipeline ran thus. Raw data preprocessing and quality control were performed with the immunoSEQ Analyzer. The analysis was restricted to productive rearrangements, with each unique CDR3 amino acid sequence defining a clonotype. Repertoire clonality was estimated as the Gini-Simpson index, which was calculated using the R package tcR. Gini indices were compared with Student's t test, and associations with tumor size change were assessed by Pearson correlation. In TCRdb, the immuneACCESS table is reduced to in-frame sequences with V and J assigned. These tables do not hold every clone; where another copy was compared, an unresolved V gene accounts for under half, and the others remain unexplained. For V, J and clone size, that table is used; D and trimming come from the DNA. In all, the sample holds approximately 15,000 clones, and roughly two fifths of those were seen once. The top ten clonotypes cover around two fifths of the sample.

Specimen: tumor tissue, collected after nivolumab (anti-PD-1) treatment. This receptor was taken from a person aged 35-79 years with oral cavity squamous cell carcinoma.

CDR3 sequence: CASSGSGWETQYF. The DNA sequence is as follows: TGTGCCAGTAGTGGATCCGGGTGGGAGACCCAGTACTTC. The chain links TRBV19 with TRBJ2-5; there is no confident call for the D gene. The V and J ends are trimmed by 5 bases and 5 bases, leaving 12 bases between them. From its cysteine to its phenylalanine, the CDR3 spans 13 amino acids. Left in the record is the CDR3 DNA by itself, 39 bases read in frame from the first base. The CDR1 and CDR2 encoded by the germline V gene (reference sequence) are LNHDA and SQIVND. The full variable domain, with segments outside the CDR3 supplied by the reference TRBV19 and TRBJ2-5 proteins, appears as DGGITQSPKYLFRKEGQNVTLSCEQNLNHDAMYWYRQDPGQGLRLIYYSQIVNDFQKGDIAEGYSVSREKKESFPLTVTSAQKNPTAFYLCASSGSGWETQYFGPGTRLLVL.